A single TCR beta chain is shown here with its context. The entry originates in a study of blood T cell repertoires in COVID-19. In the study's own analysis: How many nucleated cells were present was estimated from reference gene primer amplification. Profiled with immunoSEQ multiplex PCR; TCRdb holds only in-frame clones, not every one. V, J and clone size were drawn from that table, and D and trimming were deduced from the DNA. The table includes under 150,000 clones, around 83% detected once. V was shortened by 4 bases and J by 3 bases, with 15 bases between the two germline ends. From germline, CDR1 is SGHTA and CDR2 FQGNSA. CDR3 length: 16 amino acids.

The chain combines TRBV7-2 with TRBJ1-4, with D perhaps matching TRBD1 (6 bases). The sequencing sample was made of peripheral blood. The receptor comes from an elderly man with active or convalescent COVID-19. CDR3 region: CASSSQGRGSNEKLFF. CDR3 bases: TGTGCCAGCAGCTCGCAGGGGCGGGGGTCTAATGAAAAACTGTTTTTT.